This paragraph reports one TCR beta chain. This clonotype has ten or more counts. No antigen is known for it. A read error may account for a junction end that differs from germline. This record belongs to a study of identical twins (dated by TCRdb to the mid-2010s). Regarding the research as a whole: To test whether fetal clonotypes persist, this study deep-sequenced TCR alpha and beta repertoires from monozygotic twins, from unrelated adults of various ages, and from cord blood. Replicate twin experiments were performed at different times using different library preparation protocols to rule out contamination. Paper-wide results and their limitations: Compared with coincidental sharing between unrelated individuals, out-of-frame TCR alpha sequences shared between twins had an excess of sequences with low generation probability. Recombination models systematically underestimated out-of-frame TCR alpha sharing in monozygotic twins but agreed with sharing between unrelated individuals. A weaker excess of twin sharing was found in beta out-of-frame sequences because the signal-to-noise ratio was lowered by fewer shared sequences. Invariant T cells such as MAIT and iNKT could partly confound zero-insertion analyses, although diverse VJ usage argued against such confounding for most clonotypes. Because the same donors could not be followed over many years, the conclusions relied on cross-sectional statistical analysis. Abundant cord blood beta clonotypes had fewer insertions, young adult naive repertoires showed a similar but weaker trend, and memory repertoires showed no such trend.

The germline V gene encodes CDR1 SGHRS and CDR2 YFSETQ. The CDR3 spans 15 residues, from the cysteine through the phenylalanine. Only the CDR3 region is kept as DNA, spanning 45 bases read in frame from base 1. Library method: 5' RACE. The sample was run on an Illumina HiSeq 2000. Template switching introduced a universal primer binding site; the final cDNA contained a unique molecular identifier, enabling accurate counting of TCR cDNA molecules. First-strand cDNA for TCR alpha and beta chains was synthesized from specific primers in the conserved constant-segment region. To control for contamination, every cDNA library carried two barcodes: a SMART-Mk sample barcode plus Illumina barcodes. TruSeq adapter sequences along with Illumina sample barcodes were introduced in two successive PCR steps. The TCR alpha and beta cDNA libraries were sequenced on the Illumina HiSeq platform using custom primers. Under the source paper's analysis protocol: MiGEC was used to process raw reads and extract unique molecular identifiers, and MiXCR was used to find CDR3 positions. Recombination models were inferred per individual with the repgenHMM and IGoR tools using an EM algorithm. The analysis of shared clonotypes was done with the tcR package in R, with sharing normalized by the product of cloneset sizes. To study raw recombination free of thymic and clonal selection effects, out-of-frame nonproductive sequences were analyzed. The public reads were reprocessed in TCRdb via fastp at Q25 and MiXCR, keeping in-frame beta chains. A single entry per CDR3 protein holds the most common genes and DNA from its merged rows. Here the V and J calls rest on TCRdb's processing, not on the authors' analysis. The table for this sample lists 690,000 or so distinct CDR3 sequences; approximately 9% of them were counted only once. The ten largest clonotypes hold 0.75% to 1% of the sample.

Only healthy Caucasian donors were included. The twin cohort consisted of three pairs of female monozygotic twins, all aged about 18 to 30 years. Peripheral blood mononuclear cells were used as the source from which RNA for TCR libraries was isolated. This sample also belongs to another study, concerning yellow fever vaccine responses in identical twins. In that second paper, the authors write: The T cell response to vaccination in identical twins was reported by the authors to appear partly convergent and partly personalized. Focusing on identical twins, the study followed the T cell clones that responded to the vaccine, and did so with precision.

The receptor was derived from a young woman in good health. Source material: PBMCs. The chain is encoded by TRBV5-1 joined to TRBJ2-1; the central 7 bases match TRBD2. The DNA sequence follows: TGTGCCAGCAGCTTGGGCGGGAGCTCCTACAATGAGCAGTTCTTC. This yields the protein CASSLGGSSYNEQFF.